The T cell receptor (beta chain) under discussion was sequenced for a study of T cell repertoires in cytomegalovirus infection. Study outcomes and limitations: Ex vivo responses were dominated by HLA-C-restricted CMV-specific TCR beta clonotypes.

Each CDR3 protein gets one entry after TCRdb re-called the reads with MiXCR. The sample carries a few hundred thousand distinct CDR3 sequences, about 42% recorded once. Germline V gene sequence: CDR1 DFQATT, CDR2 SNEGSKA (reference sequence). There are 12 residues in the CDR3. With 5 bases clipped from V and 10 bases from J, the junction kept 8 bases outside the gene matches. A note on this clonotype: Antigen unknown.

Sample: cultured PBMCs, taken from culture after CMV antigen stimulation. The chain joins TRBV20-1 to TRBJ2-1; 7 positions agree with TRBD2. The clonotype was recovered from a human donor in good health (CMV status not recorded). Some clones in this sample may be carry-over from other donors' samples. The chain's CDR3 is CSAERDGREQFF. CDR3 nucleotide sequence: TGCAGTGCTGAGCGGGATGGGCGGGAGCAGTTCTTC.